Given below is one T cell receptor (beta chain) in context. The antigen is not known. Its ends do not fully match the called genes, so a read error is possible. The CDR3 has 12 residues. Germline CDR1 is SEHNR and CDR2 is FQNEAQ (reference sequence). The data belong to a study of CD8 T cells in ankylosing spondylitis. Scientists made TCR beta libraries using quantitative 5'-RACE with molecular barcodes. Each CDR3 protein is one row after TCRdb ran MiXCR on the 5' RACE reads. The sample holds about 300,000 distinct CDR3 sequences, 11% seen once. Broader study findings: Significantly higher representation of disease-linked clones was reported for matched ankylosing spondylitis synovial fluid. It appeared that ankylosing spondylitis blood was characterized by a TCR beta motif of about eight highly homologous variants.

The gene calls are TRBV7-9 and TRBJ2-1; D is ambiguous. The sequenced sample was blood, either unsorted or a sorted T cell fraction (not recorded which). The receptor's source is a female donor with ankylosing spondylitis or in good health (not recorded which). CDR3 DNA: TGTGCCAGCAGCTTCAGGAAGTCCTCAGCGCTCTTC. As protein: CASSFRKSSALF. Full variable domain (outside the CDR3, taken from reference TRBV7-9 and TRBJ2-1): DTGVSQNPRHKITKRGQNVTFRCDPISEHNRLYWYRQTLGQGPEFLTYFQNEAQLEKSRLLSDRFSAERPKGSFSTLEIQRTEQGDSAMYLCASSFRKSSALFGPGTRLTVL.